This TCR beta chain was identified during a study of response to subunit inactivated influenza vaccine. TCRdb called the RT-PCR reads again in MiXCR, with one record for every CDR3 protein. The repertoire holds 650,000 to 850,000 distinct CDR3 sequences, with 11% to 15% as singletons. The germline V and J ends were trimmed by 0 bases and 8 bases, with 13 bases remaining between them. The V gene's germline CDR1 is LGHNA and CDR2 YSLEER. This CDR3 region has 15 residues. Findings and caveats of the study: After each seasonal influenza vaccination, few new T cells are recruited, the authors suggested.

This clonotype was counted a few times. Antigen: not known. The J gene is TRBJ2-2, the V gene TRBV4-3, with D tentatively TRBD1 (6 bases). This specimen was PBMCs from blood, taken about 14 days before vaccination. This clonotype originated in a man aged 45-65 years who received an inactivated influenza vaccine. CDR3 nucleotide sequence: TGCGCCAGCAGCCAAGAGGGAAGGGGGAAAGGGGAGCTGTTTTTT. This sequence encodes CASSQEGRGKGELFF.